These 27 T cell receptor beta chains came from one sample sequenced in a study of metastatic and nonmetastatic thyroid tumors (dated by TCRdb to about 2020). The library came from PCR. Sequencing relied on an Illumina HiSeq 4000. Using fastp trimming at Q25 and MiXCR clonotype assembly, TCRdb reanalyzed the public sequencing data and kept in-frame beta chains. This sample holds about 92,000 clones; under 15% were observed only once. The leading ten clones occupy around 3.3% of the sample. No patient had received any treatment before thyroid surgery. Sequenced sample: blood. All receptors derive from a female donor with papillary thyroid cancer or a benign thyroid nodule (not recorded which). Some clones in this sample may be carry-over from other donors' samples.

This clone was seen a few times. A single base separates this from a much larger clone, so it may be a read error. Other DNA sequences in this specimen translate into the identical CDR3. CDR3 sequence (DNA): TGCGCCAGCAGCCCACCGCTGGGGGGGGGCACTGAAGCTTTCTTT. As protein: CASSPPLGGGTEAFF. This chain connects TRBV5-1 to TRBJ1-1, with D tentatively TRBD1 (5 bases). CDR1 and CDR2 from the germline V gene are SGHRS and YFSETQ. V lost 4 bases and J lost 4, with 17 bases in between. The CDR3 length is 15 residues. The whole variable domain, filled in from reference TRBV5-1 and TRBJ1-1, reads KAGVTQTPRYLIKTRGQQVTLSCSPISGHRSVSWYQQTPGQGLQFLFEYFSETQRNKGNFPGRFSGRQFSNSRSEMNVSTLELGDSALYLCASSPPLGGGTEAFFGQGTRLTVV.

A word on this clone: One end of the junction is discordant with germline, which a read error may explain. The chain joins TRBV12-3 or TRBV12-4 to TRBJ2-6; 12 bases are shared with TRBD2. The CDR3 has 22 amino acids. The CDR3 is CASSLGHWLAGGVASGANVLTF. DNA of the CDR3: TGTGCCAGCAGTTTGGGCCATTGGCTAGCGGGGGGGGTGGCCTCTGGGGCCAACGTACTGACTTTC.

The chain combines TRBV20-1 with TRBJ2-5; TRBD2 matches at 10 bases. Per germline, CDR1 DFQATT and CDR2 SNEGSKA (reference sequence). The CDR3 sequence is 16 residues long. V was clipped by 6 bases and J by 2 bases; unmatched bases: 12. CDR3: CSAPLRTSGFQETQYF. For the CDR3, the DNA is TGCAGTGCCCCCCTCCGGACTAGCGGCTTTCAAGAGACCCAGTACTTC.

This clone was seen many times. In DNA, the CDR3 is TGTGCCAGCAGTGAAGGTCCGGGGTGGGGTACTGAAGCTTTCTTT. Encoded protein: CASSEGPGWGTEAFF. This chain uses TRBV6-1 with TRBJ1-1; D is unclear. This CDR3 is built from 15 residues. Trimming pared 1 base from V and 5 bases from J, leaving 14 bases between. The germline V gene encodes CDR1 MNHNS and CDR2 SASEGT.

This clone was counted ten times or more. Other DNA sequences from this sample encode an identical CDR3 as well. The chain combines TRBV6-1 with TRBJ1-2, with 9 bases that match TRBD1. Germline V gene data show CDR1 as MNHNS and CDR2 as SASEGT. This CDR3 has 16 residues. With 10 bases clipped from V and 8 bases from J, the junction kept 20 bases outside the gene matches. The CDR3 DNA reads TGTGCCACCGCCCCCCGTGACAGGGGGGTGTACGGAGGCTACACCTTC. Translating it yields CATAPRDRGVYGGYTF.

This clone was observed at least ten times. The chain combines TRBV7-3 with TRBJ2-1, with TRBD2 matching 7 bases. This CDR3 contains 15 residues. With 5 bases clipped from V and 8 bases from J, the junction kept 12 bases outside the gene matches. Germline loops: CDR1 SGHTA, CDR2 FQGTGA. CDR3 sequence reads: CASSGGGVSADEQFF. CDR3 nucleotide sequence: TGTGCCAGCAGCGGGGGGGGAGTCAGTGCGGATGAGCAGTTCTTC.

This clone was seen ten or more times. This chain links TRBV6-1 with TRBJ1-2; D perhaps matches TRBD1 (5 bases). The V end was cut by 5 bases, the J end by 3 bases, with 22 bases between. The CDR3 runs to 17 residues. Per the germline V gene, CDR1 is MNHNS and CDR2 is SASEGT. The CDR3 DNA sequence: TGTGCCAGCAGTTTTACAGGTGCGGGGACTCATCACTATGGCTACACCTTC. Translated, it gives CASSFTGAGTHHYGYTF.

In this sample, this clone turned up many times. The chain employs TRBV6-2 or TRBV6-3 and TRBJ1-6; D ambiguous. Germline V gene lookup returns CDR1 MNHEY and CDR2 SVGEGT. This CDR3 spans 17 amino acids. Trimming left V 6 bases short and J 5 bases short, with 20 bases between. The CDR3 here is CASSHHPSDGDNSPLHF. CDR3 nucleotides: TGTGCCAGCAGCCACCACCCCTCGGACGGGGATAATTCACCCCTCCACTTT.

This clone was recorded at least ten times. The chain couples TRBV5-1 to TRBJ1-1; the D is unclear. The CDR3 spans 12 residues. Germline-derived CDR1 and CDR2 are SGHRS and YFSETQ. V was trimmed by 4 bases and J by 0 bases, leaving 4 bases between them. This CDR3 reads CASSGVNTEAFF. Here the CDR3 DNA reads TGCGCCAGCAGCGGGGTGAACACTGAAGCTTTCTTT.

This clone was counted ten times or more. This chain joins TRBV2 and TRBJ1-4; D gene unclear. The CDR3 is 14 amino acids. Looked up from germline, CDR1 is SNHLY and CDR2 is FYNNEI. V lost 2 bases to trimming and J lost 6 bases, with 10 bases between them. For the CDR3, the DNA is TGTGCCAGCAGTGAACAGGTGCTCGATGAAAAACTGTTTTTT. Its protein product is CASSEQVLDEKLFF.

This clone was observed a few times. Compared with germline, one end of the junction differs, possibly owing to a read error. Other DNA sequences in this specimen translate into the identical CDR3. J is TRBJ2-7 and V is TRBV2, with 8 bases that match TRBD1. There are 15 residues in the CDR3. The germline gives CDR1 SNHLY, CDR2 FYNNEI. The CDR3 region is CASKGVDRATYEQYF. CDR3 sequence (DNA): TGCGCCAGCAAGGGGGTGGACAGGGCGACCTACGAGCAGTACTTC.

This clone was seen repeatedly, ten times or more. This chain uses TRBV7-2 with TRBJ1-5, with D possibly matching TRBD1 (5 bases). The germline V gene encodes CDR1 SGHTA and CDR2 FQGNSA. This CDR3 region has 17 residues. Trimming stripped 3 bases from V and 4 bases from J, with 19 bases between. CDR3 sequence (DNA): TGTGCCAGCAGCTTGGCCCAGGGTACGGGCCTTAATCAGCCCCAGCATTTT. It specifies CASSLAQGTGLNQPQHF.

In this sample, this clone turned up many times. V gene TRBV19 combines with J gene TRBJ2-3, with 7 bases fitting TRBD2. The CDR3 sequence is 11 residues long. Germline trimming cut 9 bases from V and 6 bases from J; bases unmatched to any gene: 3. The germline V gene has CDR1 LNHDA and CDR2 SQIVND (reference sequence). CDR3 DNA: TGTGCCAGCCGGGAGGCCGATACGCAGTATTTT. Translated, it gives CASREADTQYF.

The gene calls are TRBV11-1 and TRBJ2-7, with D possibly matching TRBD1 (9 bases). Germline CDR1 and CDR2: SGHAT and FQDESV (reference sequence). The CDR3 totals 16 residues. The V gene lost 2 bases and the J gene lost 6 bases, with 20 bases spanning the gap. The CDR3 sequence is CASSLYGGDREVEQYF. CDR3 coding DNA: TGTGCCAGCAGCTTATACGGGGGGGACAGGGAAGTCGAGCAGTACTTC. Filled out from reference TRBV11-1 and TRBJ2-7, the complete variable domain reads EAEVAQSPRYKITEKSQAVAFWCDPISGHATLYWYRQILGQGPELLVQFQDESVVDDSQLPKDRFSAERLKGVDSTLKIQPAELGDSAMYLCASSLYGGDREVEQYFGPGTRLTVT.

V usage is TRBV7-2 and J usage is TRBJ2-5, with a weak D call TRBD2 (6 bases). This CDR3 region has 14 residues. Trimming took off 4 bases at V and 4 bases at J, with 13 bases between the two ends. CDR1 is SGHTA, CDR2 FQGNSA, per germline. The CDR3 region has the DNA TGTGCCAGCAGCTCTTCGGGAGTGGTAGAGACCCAGTACTTC. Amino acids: CASSSSGVVETQYF. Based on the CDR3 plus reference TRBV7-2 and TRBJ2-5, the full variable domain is GAGVSQSPSNKVTEKGKDVELRCDPISGHTALYWYRQSLGQGLEFLIYFQGNSAPDKSGLPSDRFSAERTGGSVSTLTIQRTQQEDSAVYLCASSSSGVVETQYFGPGTRLLVL.

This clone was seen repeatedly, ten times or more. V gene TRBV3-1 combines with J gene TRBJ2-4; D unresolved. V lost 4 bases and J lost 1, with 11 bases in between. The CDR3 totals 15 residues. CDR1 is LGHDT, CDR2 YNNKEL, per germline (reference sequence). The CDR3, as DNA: TGTGCCAGCAGCCCCGACGATGTTGCCAAAAACATTCAGTACTTC. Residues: CASSPDDVAKNIQYF.

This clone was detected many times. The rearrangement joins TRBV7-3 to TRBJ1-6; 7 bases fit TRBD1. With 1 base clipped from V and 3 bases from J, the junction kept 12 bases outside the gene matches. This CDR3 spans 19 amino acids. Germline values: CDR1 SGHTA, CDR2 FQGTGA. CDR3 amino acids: CASSLKPPGTDYYNSPLHF. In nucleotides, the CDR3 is TGTGCCAGCAGCTTAAAACCCCCCGGGACAGACTACTATAATTCACCCCTCCACTTT.

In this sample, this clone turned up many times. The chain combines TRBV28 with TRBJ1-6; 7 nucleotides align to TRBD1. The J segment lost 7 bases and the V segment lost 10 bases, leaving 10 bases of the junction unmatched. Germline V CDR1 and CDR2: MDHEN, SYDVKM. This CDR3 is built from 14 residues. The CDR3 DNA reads TGTGCCACCATACAGGGGTCGGGGAATTCACCCCTCCACTTT. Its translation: CATIQGSGNSPLHF.

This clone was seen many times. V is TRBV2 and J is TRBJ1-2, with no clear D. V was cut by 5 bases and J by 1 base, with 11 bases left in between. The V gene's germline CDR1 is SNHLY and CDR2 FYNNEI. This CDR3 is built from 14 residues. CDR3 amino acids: CASSSQPINYGYTF. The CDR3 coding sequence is TGTGCCAGCAGTTCCCAGCCGATTAACTATGGCTACACCTTC.

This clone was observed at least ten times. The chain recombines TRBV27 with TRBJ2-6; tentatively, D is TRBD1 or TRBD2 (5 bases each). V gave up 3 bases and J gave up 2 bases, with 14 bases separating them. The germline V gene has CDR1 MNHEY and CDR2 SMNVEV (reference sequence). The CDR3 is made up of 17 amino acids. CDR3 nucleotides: TGTGCCAGCAGTTTTGGTCCAGGGAGCCCTGGGGCCAACGTCCTGACTTTC. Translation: CASSFGPGSPGANVLTF.

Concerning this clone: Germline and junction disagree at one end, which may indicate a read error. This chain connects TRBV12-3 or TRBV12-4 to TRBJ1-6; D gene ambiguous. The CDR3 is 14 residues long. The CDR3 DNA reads TGTGCCAGCAGTATCATGGAGTTTCGTGCACCCCTCCACTTC. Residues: CASSIMEFRAPLHF.

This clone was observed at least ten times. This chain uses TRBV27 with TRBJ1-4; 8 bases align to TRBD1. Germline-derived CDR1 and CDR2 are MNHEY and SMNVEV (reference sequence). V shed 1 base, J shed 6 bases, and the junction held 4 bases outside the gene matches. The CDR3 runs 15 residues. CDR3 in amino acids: CASSLLSGGYEKLFF. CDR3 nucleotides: TGTGCCAGCAGTTTATTATCAGGGGGCTATGAAAAACTGTTTTTT.

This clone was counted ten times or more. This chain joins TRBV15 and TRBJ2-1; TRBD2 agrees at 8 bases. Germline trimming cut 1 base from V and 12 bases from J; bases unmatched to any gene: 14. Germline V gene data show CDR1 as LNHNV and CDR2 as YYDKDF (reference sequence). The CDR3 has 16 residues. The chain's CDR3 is CATSRGPGTRGTGQFF. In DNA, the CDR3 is TGTGCCACCAGCAGAGGTCCCGGGACTAGGGGGACCGGGCAGTTCTTC.

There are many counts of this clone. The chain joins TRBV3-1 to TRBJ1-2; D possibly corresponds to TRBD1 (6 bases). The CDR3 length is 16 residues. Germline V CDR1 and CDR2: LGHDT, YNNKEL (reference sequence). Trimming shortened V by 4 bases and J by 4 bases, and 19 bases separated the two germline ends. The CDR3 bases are TGTGCCAGCAGCCTCGAGTCTGGGGGCAGGGGCTATGGCTACACCTTC. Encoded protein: CASSLESGGRGYGYTF. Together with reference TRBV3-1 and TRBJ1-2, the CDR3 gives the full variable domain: DTAVSQTPKYLVTQMGNDKSIKCEQNLGHDTMYWYKQDSKKFLKIMFSYNNKELIINETVPNRFSPKSPDKAHLNLHINSLELGDSAVYFCASSLESGGRGYGYTFGSGTRLTVV.

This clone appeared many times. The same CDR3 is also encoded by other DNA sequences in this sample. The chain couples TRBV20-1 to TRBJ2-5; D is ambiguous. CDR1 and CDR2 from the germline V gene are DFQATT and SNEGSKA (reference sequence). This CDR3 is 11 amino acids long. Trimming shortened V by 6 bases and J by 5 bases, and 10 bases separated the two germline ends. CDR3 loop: CSASPRETQYF. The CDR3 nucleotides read TGCAGTGCCTCCCCCAGGGAGACCCAGTACTTC.

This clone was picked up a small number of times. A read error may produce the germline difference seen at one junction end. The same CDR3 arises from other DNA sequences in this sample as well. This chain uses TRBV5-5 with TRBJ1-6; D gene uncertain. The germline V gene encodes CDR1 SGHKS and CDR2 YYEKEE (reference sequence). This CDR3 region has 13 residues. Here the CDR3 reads CASSLTVDSPLHF. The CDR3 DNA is TGTGCCAGCAGCTTAACAGTAGATTCACCCCTCCATTTT.

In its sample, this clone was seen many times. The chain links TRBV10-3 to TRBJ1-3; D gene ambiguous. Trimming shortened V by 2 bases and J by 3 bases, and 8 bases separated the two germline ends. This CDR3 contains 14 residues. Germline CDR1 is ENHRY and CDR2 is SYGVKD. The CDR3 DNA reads TGTGCCATCAGTGAGACCGGGGATGGAAACACCATATATTTT. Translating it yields CAISETGDGNTIYF.